The clone carrying this T cell receptor beta chain occurred a few times. The antigen is undetermined. The data originate from a study of T cell repertoires in cytomegalovirus infection. The overall study: Matching HLA type and CMV infection were both indicated by public TCR beta signatures.

TCRdb re-analysed the reads in MiXCR, keeping a single row per CDR3 protein. Here the sample spans 400,000 to 600,000 distinct CDR3 sequences, about 42% being singletons. This CDR3 is built from 13 residues. Germline assignment: CDR1 DFQATT and CDR2 SNEGSKA (reference sequence). Trimming shortened V by 2 bases and J by 8 bases, and 13 bases separated the two germline ends. Study outcomes and limitations: HLA-C-restricted CMV-specific TCR beta clonotypes prevailed in the ex vivo response. Pooled public TCR beta family frequency picked out CMV carriers with the relevant HLA.

V is TRBV20-1 and J is TRBJ2-4; perhaps TRBD2 as D (6 bases). The material sequenced was cultured PBMCs, taken from culture after CMV antigen stimulation. The source is a human donor in good health (CMV status not recorded). Some clones in this sample may be carry-over from other donors' samples. The CDR3 here is CSARWYGEDIQYF. The CDR3 DNA reads as TGCAGTGCTAGATGGTACGGGGAGGACATTCAGTACTTC.